This T cell receptor beta chain was obtained from a study of CD8+ T cells in alopecia areata. Germline CDR1 reads LNHDA; CDR2 reads SQIVND (reference sequence). The V and J ends lost 6 bases and 2 bases respectively, with 11 bases between them. CDR3 length: 13 residues. Punch biopsies of lesional scalp, plus peripheral blood, were taken from alopecia areata patients. RNA extraction was followed by reverse transcription into cDNA, which acted as the sequencing template. Generated by immunoSEQ multiplex PCR, the TCRdb table keeps only in-frame clones and is missing some. The table lists about 5,700 clones, around three fifths of them singletons.

This sequence was found in a human donor with alopecia areata. This chain uses TRBV19 with TRBJ2-7; D possibly corresponds to TRBD1 (5 bases). The material was skin, obtained at week 0. The CDR3 here is CASSSTATYEQYF. CDR3 DNA: TGTGCCAGTAGCTCGACAGCAACCTACGAGCAGTACTTC.